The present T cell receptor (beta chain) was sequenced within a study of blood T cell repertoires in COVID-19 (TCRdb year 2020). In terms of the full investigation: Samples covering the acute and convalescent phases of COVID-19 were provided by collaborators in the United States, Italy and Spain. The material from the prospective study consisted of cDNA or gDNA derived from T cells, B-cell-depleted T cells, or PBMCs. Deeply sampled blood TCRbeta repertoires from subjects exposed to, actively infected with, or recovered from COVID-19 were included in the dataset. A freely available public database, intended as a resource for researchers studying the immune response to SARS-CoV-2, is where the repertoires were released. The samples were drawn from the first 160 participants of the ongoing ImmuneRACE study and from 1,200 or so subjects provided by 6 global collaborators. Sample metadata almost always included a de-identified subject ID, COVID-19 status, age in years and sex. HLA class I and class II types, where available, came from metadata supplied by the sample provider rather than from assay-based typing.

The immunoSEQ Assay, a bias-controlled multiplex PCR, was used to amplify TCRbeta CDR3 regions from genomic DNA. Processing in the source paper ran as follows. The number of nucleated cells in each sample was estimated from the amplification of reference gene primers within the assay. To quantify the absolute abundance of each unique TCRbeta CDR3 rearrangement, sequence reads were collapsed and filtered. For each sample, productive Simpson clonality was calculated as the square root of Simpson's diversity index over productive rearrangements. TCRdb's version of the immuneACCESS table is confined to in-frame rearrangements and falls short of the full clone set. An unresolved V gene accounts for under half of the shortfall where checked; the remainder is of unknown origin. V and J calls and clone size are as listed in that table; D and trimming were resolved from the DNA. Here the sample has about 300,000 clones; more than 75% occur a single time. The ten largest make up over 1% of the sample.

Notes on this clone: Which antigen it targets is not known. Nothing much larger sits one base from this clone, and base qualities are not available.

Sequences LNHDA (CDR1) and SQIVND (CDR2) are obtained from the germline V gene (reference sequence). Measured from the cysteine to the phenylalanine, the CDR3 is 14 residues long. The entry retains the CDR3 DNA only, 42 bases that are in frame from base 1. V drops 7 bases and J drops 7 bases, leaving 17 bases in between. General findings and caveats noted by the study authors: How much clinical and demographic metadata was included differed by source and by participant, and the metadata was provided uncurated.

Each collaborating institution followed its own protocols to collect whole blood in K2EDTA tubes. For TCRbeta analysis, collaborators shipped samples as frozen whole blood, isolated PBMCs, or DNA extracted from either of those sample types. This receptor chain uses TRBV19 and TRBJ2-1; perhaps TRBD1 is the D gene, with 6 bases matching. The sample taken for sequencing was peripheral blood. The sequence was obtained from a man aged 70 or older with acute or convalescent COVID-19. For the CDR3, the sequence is CASTLRKGGNEQFF. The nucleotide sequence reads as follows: TGTGCCAGTACCCTCCGGAAAGGGGGTAATGAGCAGTTCTTC.